These T cell receptor beta chains were read from a single sample in a study of cytomegalovirus exposure and HLA in healthy donors. TCRdb keeps only in-frame clones here, not all; method: immunoSEQ multiplex PCR. The table includes 100,000 to 150,000 clones, around 96% detected once. Material for sequencing was PBMCs. Receptor source: a man in his late teens or twenties in good health and CMV-seronegative. Each CDR3 is given with its conserved first and last residue. A D gene is named only where the DNA matches it firmly. Not every row has a clone size; where given, it reads once, few, many or a size class.

size	V	D	J	DNA	CDR3
-	TRBV7-2	TRBD2	TRBJ2-7	TGTGCCAGCAGCTTAGCAGGGAGGGGCGAGCAGTACTTC	CASSLAGRGEQYF
-	TRBV7-9	TRBD2	TRBJ2-5	TGTGCCAGCAGCTGGTCTAGCGGCCAAGAGACCCAGTACTTC	CASSWSSGQETQYF
-	TRBV7-3	TRBD2	TRBJ2-2	TGTGCCAGCAGCTTAACTAGCGGGAGGAACACCGGGGAGCTGTTTTTT	CASSLTSGRNTGELFF
once	TRBV30	-	TRBJ1-1	TGTGCCTGGAGGGGAGCGAGAGCTTTCTTT	CAWRGARAFF
-	TRBV14	-	TRBJ2-7	TGTGCCAGCAGCCAACCACAGGGAGGGTATATCGAGCAGTACTTC	CASSQPQGGYIEQYF
-	TRBV7-2	-	TRBJ1-2	TGTGCCACACCCAGGGGTAACTATGGCTACACCTTC	CATPRGNYGYTF
few	TRBV30	-	TRBJ1-2	TGTGCCTGGAGTGGTGGCGGGGGCTACACCTTC	CAWSGGGGYTF
once	TRBV30	TRBD1	TRBJ1-1	TGTGCCGGGACCCACAGGGGCACTGAAGCTTTCTTT	CAGTHRGTEAFF
-	TRBV7-3	TRBD2	TRBJ2-1	TGTGCCAGCAGCTTGCTAGCGGGGGCCGCCTACAATGAGCAGTTCTTC	CASSLLAGAAYNEQFF
-	TRBV7-9	TRBD2	TRBJ2-7	TGTGCCAGCAGCTTAACTAGCGGCGACTACGAGCAGTACTTC	CASSLTSGDYEQYF
-	TRBV4-3	TRBD1	TRBJ1-2	TGCGCCAGCAGCCAAAAGAGGGACAGCCAATATGGCTACACCTTC	CASSQKRDSQYGYTF
-	TRBV7-3	-	TRBJ2-1	TGTGCCAGCAGCATGAGCGGTGGCAATGAGCAGTTCTTC	CASSMSGGNEQFF
-	TRBV4-1	TRBD1	TRBJ2-7	TGCGCCAGCAGCCACCCAGGGGGCACCTACGAGCAGTACTTC	CASSHPGGTYEQYF
-	TRBV28	TRBD2	TRBJ2-1	TGTGCCAGCAGACTTAGCGGGCGGACGTACAATGAGCAGTTCTTC	CASRLSGRTYNEQFF
-	TRBV7-2	TRBD2	TRBJ2-3	TGTGCCAGCAGCTTAGAGCGGGGGACGCAGTATTTT	CASSLERGTQYF
-	TRBV4-1	-	TRBJ1-2	TGCGCCAGCAGCCAAGTAGATGCAGGACAGAACTATGGCTACACCTTC	CASSQVDAGQNYGYTF
-	TRBV28	-	TRBJ1-2	TGTGCCAGCAGTTTGCAGGGCTATGGCTACACCTTC	CASSLQGYGYTF
-	TRBV4-3	-	TRBJ2-3	TGCGCCAGCAGCCCCGTGTCAGGGTATCCAGATACGCAGTATTTT	CASSPVSGYPDTQYF
-	TRBV19	-	TRBJ2-7	TGTGCCAGTAGAACCGGGGGGCAGGGTTCGATCCCCTACGAGCAGTACTTC	CASRTGGQGSIPYEQYF
-	TRBV9	-	TRBJ2-1	TGTGCCAGCAGCGTCAGACTCCTCGAGAGCTCCTACAATGAGCAGTTCTTC	CASSVRLLESSYNEQFF
once	TRBV14	TRBD2	TRBJ2-7	TGTGCCAGCAGCCCCTTCTGGACTAGCGGGAGGGCCATCAACGAGCAGTACTTC	CASSPFWTSGRAINEQYF
-	TRBV19	TRBD2	TRBJ2-1	TGTGCCAGTAGTGCGCACGCGGGAGGGCATTCTAATGAGCAGTTCTTC	CASSAHAGGHSNEQFF
once	TRBV19	TRBD1	TRBJ1-1	TGTGCCAGTAGTATACCGGGGACAGGGTCGGCTGAAGCTTTCTTT	CASSIPGTGSAEAFF
-	TRBV7-3	-	TRBJ2-7	TGTGCCAGCAGCCCAGAACACGGGGCCTACGAGCAGTACTTC	CASSPEHGAYEQYF
-	TRBV7-8	-	TRBJ2-7	TGTGCCAGCAGCCCCACCCTGCCGGGCGAGCAGTACTTC	CASSPTLPGEQYF
-	TRBV9	TRBD1	TRBJ2-7	TGTGCCAGCAGCGTAGGACAGGGGCCAGCCTACGAGCAGTACTTC	CASSVGQGPAYEQYF
-	TRBV7-2	TRBD2	TRBJ2-1	TGTGCCAGCAGCTTAGCGCCTTGGCGGGAGCTCTACAATGAGCAGTTCTTC	CASSLAPWRELYNEQFF
-	TRBV9	-	TRBJ2-7	TGTGCCAGCAGCCCTAAGACAAGCTCCTACGAGCAGTACTTC	CASSPKTSSYEQYF
few	TRBV11-1	-	TRBJ1-2	TGTGCCAGCAGTTTAACCCCGGGGTCCTATGGCTACACCTTC	CASSLTPGSYGYTF
-	TRBV6-5	-	TRBJ1-2	TGTGCCAGCAGTTATTCGGGGTTCTATGGCTACACCTTC	CASSYSGFYGYTF
-	TRBV7-9	TRBD1	TRBJ2-6	TGTGCCAGCAGCTTAGAGAGGGGGCGTGGGGCCAACGTCCTGACTTTC	CASSLERGRGANVLTF
-	TRBV7-8	TRBD1	TRBJ1-5	TGTGCCAGCAGCTTATGGGGACAGGGCAATCAGCCCCAGCATTTT	CASSLWGQGNQPQHF
-	TRBV7-9	-	TRBJ2-2	TGTGCCAGCAGCTTACGACAGACGAACACCGGGGAGCTGTTTTTT	CASSLRQTNTGELFF
-	TRBV6-5	TRBD2	TRBJ2-1	TGTGCCAGCAGTTACTCAGGGACTAGCGCTACGAGTGAGCAGTTCTTC	CASSYSGTSATSEQFF
-	TRBV28	-	TRBJ1-1	TGTGCCAGCAGTTTTCGGAGATCCAGCCGGATGAACACTGAAGCTTTCTTT	CASSFRRSSRMNTEAFF
-	TRBV23-1	TRBD1	TRBJ2-7	TGCGCCAGCAGTCAATTGACAGGGGACGAGCAGTACTTC	CASSQLTGDEQYF
-	TRBV2	-	TRBJ1-1	TGTGCCAGCAGTGCTCAGGGTCTATACAACACTGAAGCTTTCTTT	CASSAQGLYNTEAFF
-	TRBV28	TRBD1	TRBJ2-1	TGTGCCAGCAGTTTAAATGGGAGACGGGACAGGGAGTTCTTC	CASSLNGRRDREFF
-	TRBV6-4	TRBD1	TRBJ2-1	TGTGCCAGCAGTCGAGACAGGGGGCTTGAGCAGTTCTTC	CASSRDRGLEQFF
once	TRBV30	TRBD1	TRBJ1-1	TGTGCCTGGTTTCCCTCAGGGGGGTGGTCTGAAGCTTTCTTT	CAWFPSGGWSEAFF
-	TRBV19	TRBD2	TRBJ2-7	TGTGCCAGTAGTCCGAAACTAGCGGGAGGATGGGAGCAGTACTTC	CASSPKLAGGWEQYF
-	TRBV6-5	TRBD1	TRBJ1-3	TGTGCCAGCAGCCCGTGGACAGGGGCTGGAAACACCATATATTTT	CASSPWTGAGNTIYF
once	TRBV18	-	TRBJ1-4	TGTGCCAGCTCGCCCTCCAGGGGCGATGAAAAACTGTTTTTT	CASSPSRGDEKLFF
-	TRBV6-1	TRBD2	TRBJ2-1	TGTGCCAGCAGTCAAGGGCAGGGAGGGAATGAGCAGTTCTTC	CASSQGQGGNEQFF
-	TRBV10-3	-	TRBJ1-2	TGTGCCATCAGTGGGGGGCAGGTAGATGACTACACCTTC	CAISGGQVDDYTF
-	TRBV4-2	-	TRBJ1-1	TGTGCCAGCAGCCTGGGCGTGAACACTGAAGCTTTCTTT	CASSLGVNTEAFF
-	TRBV19	-	TRBJ1-5	TGTGCCAGTAGTATAGCCGACACTAGCAATCAGCCCCAGCATTTT	CASSIADTSNQPQHF
-	TRBV9	TRBD2	TRBJ2-1	TGTGCCAGCAGTACTAGCGGGTTCAATGAGCAGTTCTTC	CASSTSGFNEQFF
once	TRBV27	-	TRBJ2-1	TGTGCCTCGTGGAGGGGAAATGAGCAGTTCTTC	CASWRGNEQFF
-	TRBV12-5	TRBD2	TRBJ2-3	TGTGCTAGTGGGACTAGCAGCTCTGATACGCAGTATTTT	CASGTSSSDTQYF
-	TRBV11-2	-	TRBJ1-2	TGTGCCAGCAGCTTAGATTCAGGGGTTCCAAAAGGCTACACCTTC	CASSLDSGVPKGYTF
-	TRBV6-5	TRBD2	TRBJ2-3	TGTGCCAGCAGCTCGTGGGGGGGGGCAGATACGCAGTATTTT	CASSSWGGADTQYF
-	TRBV4-2	TRBD2	TRBJ2-5	TGTGCCAGCAGCCAAGACGATGGGAGGGCCGATGAGACCCAGTACTTC	CASSQDDGRADETQYF
once	TRBV4-2	TRBD2	TRBJ2-3	TGTGCCAGCAGCCCCCGCGTTTTGCTAGCGGGAACAGATACGCAGTATTTT	CASSPRVLLAGTDTQYF
-	TRBV6-5	-	TRBJ2-7	TGTGCCAGCAGTTCGCGACAGGCCGGCTACGAGCAGTACTTC	CASSSRQAGYEQYF
-	TRBV20-1	-	TRBJ2-7	TGCAGTGCTAGGGGACACCTAGTGCAGTACTTC	CSARGHLVQYF
-	TRBV9	TRBD1	TRBJ1-1	TGTGCCAGCAGCCCGCAGGGGGCTAACACTGAAGCTTTCTTT	CASSPQGANTEAFF
-	TRBV7-2	TRBD1	TRBJ2-7	TGTGCCAGCAGGACCGGGACAGGGGCCTACGAGCAGTACTTC	CASRTGTGAYEQYF
-	TRBV27	TRBD2	TRBJ2-1	TGTGCCAGCAGATCCCTACTAGCGGGCTATTACAATGAGCAGTTCTTC	CASRSLLAGYYNEQFF
-	TRBV29-1	TRBD1	TRBJ1-1	TGCAGCGGCGGAGAGGGGGCTGGGGACACTGAAGCTTTCTTT	CSGGEGAGDTEAFF